This T cell receptor (beta chain) was captured by sequencing in a study of blood T cell repertoires in COVID-19. Study-wide context: PBMCs, B-cell-depleted T cells, or T cells provided the cDNA or gDNA that made up the material.

In the original workflow: For nucleated cells, counts were estimated from reference gene primer amplification. The protocol was immunoSEQ multiplex PCR, while the TCRdb copy is restricted to in-frame clones and leaves out a portion. That table furnishes V, J and clone size, whereas the DNA furnished D and trimming. The sample records tens of thousands of clones, approximately 78% being singletons. This receptor was obtained from a human donor with acute or convalescent COVID-19. The donor label of this sample is uncertain. The sequenced material came from peripheral blood.

DNA for the CDR3: TGTGCCAGCAGCCCACCGGGACAACTGAACTATGGCTACACCTTC. This gives the protein CASSPPGQLNYGYTF. The chain uses TRBV7-2 and TRBJ1-2; tentative D call: TRBD1 (6 bases). The CDR3 totals 15 residues. The germline V gene has CDR1 SGHTA and CDR2 FQGNSA. V was trimmed by 5 bases and J by 2 bases, leaving 15 bases between them.